The table lists the clone carrying this TCR beta chain with many counts. Antigen specificity is unknown. Ophthalmopathy patients had moderate-to-severe active disease, CAS ≥3, NOSPECS ≥4, and disease duration under 3 months. Diagnosis rested on symptoms, serum thyroxine and TRAb, thyroid ultrasound, and orbital computed tomography. Each 10 ml fresh peripheral blood draw supplied the PBMCs. Researchers took RNA transcripts and amplified the TCR beta CDR3 regions from them. In the first-round RT-PCR of the TCR CDR3, the HTBI primer set was used. TCRdb re-derived calls from the multiplex PCR reads in MiXCR, one entry per CDR3 protein. The sample yields a few hundred thousand distinct CDR3 sequences, about a sixth seen once. These data originate in a study of T cells in Graves' hyperthyroidism and ophthalmopathy. General study points: Most expanded thyroid clonotypes above 0.001 recurred in blood.

CDR3 size: 13 residues. The germline CDR1 and CDR2 sequences are SGHRS and YFSETQ. V shed 0 bases and J shed 7 bases, with 10 bases lying between them. This rearrangement joins TRBV5-1 to TRBJ1-1, with D tentatively TRBD1 (6 bases). The clonotype comes from a woman aged 18-35 years with Graves' ophthalmopathy. The sequencing sample was made of blood. CDR3 region: CASSLGQVNEAFF. DNA for the CDR3: TGCGCCAGCAGCTTGGGACAGGTGAATGAAGCTTTCTTT.